Below are 8 T cell receptor beta chains sequenced from a single sample in a study of cytomegalovirus exposure and HLA in healthy donors. Primers included in the PCR were 60 Vbeta and 13 Jbeta primers. Clones were sequenced by immunoSEQ multiplex PCR, and TCRdb holds only the in-frame ones, with some missing. The sample shows around 140,000 clones, around 78% of them seen only once. Material for sequencing was PBMCs. These receptors were collected from a woman in her thirties or forties in good health and CMV-seropositive.

This chain joins TRBV7-2 and TRBJ2-5, with D hard to call. CDR1 and CDR2 from the germline V gene are SGHTA and FQGNSA. Trimming cost V 3 bases and J 3 bases, with 8 bases left between them. This CDR3 has 13 amino acids. CDR3 DNA sequence: TGTGCCAGCAGCTTCGACTCGGAAGAGACCCAGTACTTC. It is translated as CASSFDSEETQYF.

The chain has TRBV2 and TRBJ1-1; D is ambiguous. The germline V and J ends were trimmed by 5 bases and 0 bases, with 7 bases remaining between them. The CDR3 spans 13 residues. Germline V lookup: CDR1 SNHLY, CDR2 FYNNEI. The CDR3 loop is CASSRLMNTEAFF. CDR3 coding DNA: TGTGCCAGCAGTCGACTGATGAACACTGAAGCTTTCTTT.

This clone was seen a few times. The V and J genes are TRBV7-6 and TRBJ2-1, with 12 bases that match TRBD2. The CDR3 runs 17 residues. Trimming cost V 3 bases and J 8 bases; bases outside gene matches: 11. Germline V gives CDR1 SGHVS, CDR2 FNYEAQ. The CDR3 sequence is CASSLRLAGVRRDEQFF. CDR3 DNA sequence: TGTGCCAGCAGCTTGCGACTAGCGGGAGTTAGACGCGATGAGCAGTTCTTC. Full variable domain (missing parts from reference TRBV7-6 and TRBJ2-1): GAGVSQSPRYKVTKRGQDVALRCDPISGHVSLYWYRQALGQGPEFLTYFNYEAQQDKSGLPNDRFSAERPEGSISTLTIQRTEQRDSAMYRCASSLRLAGVRRDEQFFGPGTRLTVL.

The V gene is TRBV28, the J gene TRBJ2-2; D is undetermined. The length of the CDR3 is 15 residues. CDR1 MDHEN and CDR2 SYDVKM come from the germline V gene. Trimming stripped 7 bases from V and 3 bases from J, with 15 bases between. CDR3 sequence: CASNSAPYYTGELFF. The CDR3 nucleotides read TGTGCCAGCAACTCTGCCCCTTATTACACCGGGGAGCTGTTTTTT.

This rearrangement joins TRBV6-1 to TRBJ1-2; 12 nucleotides align to TRBD1. Germline values: CDR1 MNHNS, CDR2 SASEGT. V lost 6 bases to trimming and J lost 7 bases; unmatched junction nucleotides: 9. The CDR3 contains 15 residues. The CDR3 DNA reads TGTGCCAGCAGCACTCCGGGACAGGGGGCGGGTGGCTACACCTTC. It is translated as CASSTPGQGAGGYTF.

The rearrangement joins TRBV6-5 to TRBJ2-5; the D gene is possibly TRBD2 (6 bases). This CDR3 region has 13 residues. Per germline, CDR1 MNHEY and CDR2 SVGAGI. V gave up 6 bases and J gave up 5 bases, with 13 bases separating them. CDR3: CASRTGVGETQYF. The CDR3 region has the DNA TGTGCCAGCAGAACGGGAGTTGGGGAGACCCAGTACTTC.

The chain uses TRBV19 and TRBJ1-1; the D gene is possibly TRBD1 (6 bases). V was clipped by 3 bases and J by 8 bases, with 19 bases between them. CDR1 and CDR2 from the germline V gene are LNHDA and SQIVND (reference sequence). CDR3 size: 15 residues. This CDR3 reads CASSMSSLGTTEAFF. The CDR3 DNA sequence: TGTGCCAGTAGTATGTCGTCCCTCGGGACAACAGAAGCTTTCTTT.

The V gene is TRBV19, the J gene TRBJ2-6, with a possible D match to TRBD1 (6 bases). The CDR3 runs to 14 residues. Germline lookup yields CDR1 LNHDA and CDR2 SQIVND (reference sequence). Between the trimmed V and J ends, which lost 8 bases and 4 bases, there was a span of 12 bases. The CDR3 is CASVSGVGANVLTF. DNA for the CDR3: TGTGCCAGTGTATCAGGGGTAGGGGCCAACGTCCTGACTTTC.